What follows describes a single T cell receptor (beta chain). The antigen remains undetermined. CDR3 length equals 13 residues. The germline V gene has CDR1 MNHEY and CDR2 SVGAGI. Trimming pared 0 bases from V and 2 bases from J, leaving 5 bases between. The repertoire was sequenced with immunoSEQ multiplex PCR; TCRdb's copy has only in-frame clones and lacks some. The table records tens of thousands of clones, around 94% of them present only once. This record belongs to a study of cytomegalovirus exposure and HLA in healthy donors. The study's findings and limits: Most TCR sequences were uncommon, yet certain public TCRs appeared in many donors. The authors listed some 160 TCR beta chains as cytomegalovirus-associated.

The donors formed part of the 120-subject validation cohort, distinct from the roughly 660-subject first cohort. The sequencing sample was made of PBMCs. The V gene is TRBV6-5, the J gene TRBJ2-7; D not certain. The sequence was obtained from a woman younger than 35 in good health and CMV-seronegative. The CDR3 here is CASSYSQTYEQYF. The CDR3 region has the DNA TGTGCCAGCAGTTACTCTCAGACCTACGAGCAGTACTTC.